In its sample, the clone carrying this T cell receptor (beta chain) was seen a few times. Its antigen is currently unknown. The record originates from a study of CD8+ T cells in alopecia areata. Overall study context: The study gave treated patients oral tofacitinib at 5 to 10 mg twice daily. Tofacitinib ran 6 to 18 months, followed by 6 months off drug. Study results and limitations: Scalp sample data also include resident alphabeta T cells from normal skin.

Alopecia areata patients provided lesional scalp punch biopsies and peripheral blood. In each case, RNA was isolated and then reverse transcribed into cDNA as the sequencing template. TCRdb keeps only in-frame clones here, not all; method: immunoSEQ multiplex PCR. The data show 110,000 to 150,000 clones, roughly half seen once. The clonotype was recovered from a human donor with alopecia areata. This specimen consisted of CD4+ T cells sorted from blood, obtained at week 0.

This CDR3 is CASSSPGAGPWNEQFF. CDR3 in DNA: TGTGCCAGCAGTTCCCCCGGGGCGGGACCCTGGAATGAGCAGTTCTTC. V is TRBV28 and J is TRBJ2-1; possible D gene TRBD2, 6 bases. This CDR3 spans 16 amino acids. V dropped 4 bases and J dropped 7 bases, with 20 bases sitting between them. Germline V CDR1 and CDR2: MDHEN, SYDVKM.